The 10 T cell receptor beta chains listed next were all sequenced from one sample in a study of cytomegalovirus exposure and HLA in healthy donors. Data came from immunoSEQ multiplex PCR; TCRdb stores just in-frame clones and leaves some out. The sample yields around 160,000 clones, just under 85% seen once. The sample was PBMCs. The source of these receptors is a man aged 25-45 years in good health and CMV-seropositive.

The chain carries TRBV5-1 and TRBJ2-5, with 7 bases matching TRBD2. This CDR3 is built from 15 residues. CDR1 is SGHRS and CDR2 is YFSETQ in the germline V gene. J gave up 1 base and V 2 bases, and 5 bases lay outside the gene matches. CDR3 in DNA: TGCGCCAGCAGCTTAGCAAGCGGGACCCAAGAGACCCAGTACTTC. It is translated as CASSLASGTQETQYF.

V usage is TRBV11-2 and J usage is TRBJ1-2, with TRBD1 matching 7 bases. The trim removed 5 bases at V and 5 bases at J, leaving 8 bases unmatched. Germline assignment: CDR1 SGHAT and CDR2 FQNNGV. The length of the CDR3 is 14 residues. CDR3: CASSMTRGPYGYTF. CDR3 in DNA: TGTGCCAGCAGCATGACAAGGGGGCCGTATGGCTACACCTTC.

The chain recombines TRBV4-3 with TRBJ2-1; 9 bases line up with TRBD2. Germline CDR1 is LGHNA and CDR2 is YSLEER. The CDR3 is made up of 16 amino acids. V gave up 1 base and J gave up 5 bases; unmatched junction bases: 6. Written as DNA, the CDR3 is TGCGCCAGCAGCCAAGCCTCGGGACTAGCCAACAATGAGCAGTTCTTC. Translation gives CASSQASGLANNEQFF.

Worth noting for this clone: A much bigger clone sits one base away, suggesting this may be a read error. The sample carries other DNA sequences with the same CDR3. The J gene is TRBJ1-1, the V gene TRBV6-5; possible D gene TRBD1, 6 bases. The CDR3 sequence is 13 residues long. Trimming shortened V by 6 bases and J by 0 bases, and 8 bases separated the two germline ends. Looked up from germline, CDR1 is MNHEY and CDR2 is SVGAGI. In DNA, the CDR3 is TGTGCCAGCAGAACAGGGTTGAACACTGAAGCTTTCTTT. Amino acid sequence: CASRTGLNTEAFF.

The chain combines TRBV5-1 with TRBJ2-1, with no clear D. Trimming removed 3 bases at V and 5 bases at J, with 3 bases between. The CDR3 has 11 amino acids. Germline lookup yields CDR1 SGHRS and CDR2 YFSETQ. The CDR3 reads CASSSDNEQFF. CDR3 nucleotides: TGCGCCAGCAGCTCGGACAATGAGCAGTTCTTC. Supplemented by reference TRBV5-1 and TRBJ2-1, the full variable domain reads KAGVTQTPRYLIKTRGQQVTLSCSPISGHRSVSWYQQTPGQGLQFLFEYFSETQRNKGNFPGRFSGRQFSNSRSEMNVSTLELGDSALYLCASSSDNEQFFGPGTRLTVL.

The chain uses TRBV27 and TRBJ1-1, with 8 bases that match TRBD1. The CDR3 totals 14 residues. After removal of 5 bases from V and 6 bases from J, the junction contained 8 bases not matched to a gene. CDR1 and CDR2 from the germline V gene are MNHEY and SMNVEV (reference sequence). The CDR3 region has the DNA TGTGCCAGCAGTCTAACAGGGGGGTACGCTGAAGCTTTCTTT. It encodes CASSLTGGYAEAFF.

This chain joins TRBV9 and TRBJ1-5; tentative D call: TRBD1 (5 bases). The V end lost 4 bases, the J end lost 7 bases, and 18 bases lay between the germline ends. CDR3 length: 15 residues. Germline lookup yields CDR1 SGDLS and CDR2 YYNGEE. The CDR3 sequence is CASSRGGRVQQPQHF. The CDR3 DNA follows: TGTGCCAGCAGCCGGGGAGGCAGGGTTCAACAGCCCCAGCATTTT.

J is TRBJ2-1 and V is TRBV6-5; TRBD2 agrees at 9 bases. CDR1 is MNHEY and CDR2 is SVGAGI in the germline V gene. The V and J ends lost 4 bases and 3 bases, in that order; junction bases with no gene match: 1. The CDR3 is 14 amino acids. The CDR3 loop is CASSSTSGYNEQFF. The CDR3 nucleotides are TGTGCCAGCAGTTCGACTAGCGGCTACAATGAGCAGTTCTTC.

V gene TRBV27 combines with J gene TRBJ2-1; D not resolved. Germline CDR1 is MNHEY and CDR2 is SMNVEV (reference sequence). This CDR3 region has 14 residues. V lost 0 bases, J lost 2 bases, and 5 bases lay in between. CDR3 nucleotides: TGTGCCAGCAGTTTATCGTCTACCTACAATGAGCAGTTCTTC. It encodes CASSLSSTYNEQFF.

This chain joins TRBV2 and TRBJ1-1; D remains unclear. Trimming left V 4 bases short and J 1 base short, with 10 bases between. The V gene's germline CDR1 is SNHLY and CDR2 FYNNEI. CDR3 length: 14 amino acids. CDR3 in DNA: TGTGCCAGCAGTGCCCAGGCAGGGAACACTGAAGCTTTCTTT. Translated, it gives CASSAQAGNTEAFF.